In this sample, the clone carrying this TCR beta chain turned up many times. Its antigen is still unknown. The sample is drawn from a study of T-cell reconstitution after alpha-beta-depleted transplantation in children. Study findings and constraints: At around two months after transplant, the alpha-beta T cells were reportedly derived from several hundred expanded clones that came from non-depleted graft cells. Elevated TCRbeta diversity at day 60 was traced, in some patients, to surviving recipient T cells and thymic progenitors. Newly made T cells mostly supplied T-cell counts and diversity one year after transplant.

Germline CDR1 and CDR2: SGHRS and YFSETQ. The CDR3 runs to 17 residues. Trimming at V came to 1 base and at J to 6 bases, leaving 12 bases not matched to a gene. Preparation of the TCRbeta library used unique molecular identifiers. A single record per CDR3 protein comes from TCRdb applying MiXCR to the PCR reads. Of about 490,000 distinct CDR3 sequences listed, roughly a tenth are singletons. The gene calls are TRBV5-1 and TRBJ1-1; 10 bases align to TRBD1. The source material was PBMCs, sampled before TCRalphabeta/CD19-depleted stem cell transplant. The clonotype comes from a child aged 2 to 10 with inherited bone marrow failure, due to receive a stem cell transplant. The CDR3 region is CASSLWGTGEIEAEAFF. In nucleotides, the CDR3 is TGCGCCAGCAGCTTGTGGGGGACAGGGGAAATTGAGGCTGAAGCTTTCTTT.